This paragraph reports one T cell receptor (beta chain). The entry originates in a study of blood T cell repertoires in COVID-19. This CDR3 is 16 amino acids long. V shed 6 bases and J 0 bases; nucleotides not matched to a gene: 6. Per the germline V gene, CDR1 is MDHEN and CDR2 is SYDVKM. Only in-frame clones appear in the TCRdb table, and some are missing; sequencing was by immunoSEQ multiplex PCR. Of roughly 160,000 clones listed, around four fifths were seen once; the top ten hold 6.5% to 9%. This receptor was taken from a woman aged 80 or over with COVID-19, enrolled during active disease. The chain is built from TRBV28 and TRBJ1-5, with 9 bases fitting TRBD1. The sequenced material came from peripheral blood. The chain's CDR3 is CASSPGTGYSNQPQHF. In DNA form, the CDR3 reads TGTGCCAGCAGCCCTGGGACAGGGTATAGCAATCAGCCCCAGCATTTT.